A selection of T cell receptor beta chains follows, all from one sample in a study of blood T cell repertoires in COVID-19. The repertoire was sequenced with immunoSEQ multiplex PCR; TCRdb's copy has only in-frame clones and lacks some. The sample contains more than 150,000 clones, around nine tenths of which appear only once. Sequencing was done on a sample of peripheral blood. Receptors originate from a man in his sixties with COVID-19, enrolled during active disease. Each CDR3 is given with its conserved first and last residue. Each record gives: J gene, CDR3 length, D gene, clone size, V gene, CDR3 DNA, CDR3 protein. A D gene is named only where the DNA matches it firmly. Expanded clones are given a class, and other clones once, few, many or no size at all.

j_call: TRBJ1-2
cdr3_length: 13
d_call: -
clone_size: -
v_call: TRBV9
cdr3_nt: TGTGCCAGCAGCCCAGGGGCAGACAGAGAAGAGGCCTTC
cdr3_aa: CASSPGADREEAF

j_call: TRBJ2-5
cdr3_length: 12
d_call: -
clone_size: -
v_call: TRBV15
cdr3_nt: TGTGCCACCAGCATAATTCAAGAGACCCAGTACTTC
cdr3_aa: CATSIIQETQYF

j_call: TRBJ1-1
cdr3_length: 14
d_call: -
clone_size: -
v_call: TRBV15
cdr3_nt: TGTGCCACCAGCAGAGAACGAGAGGTCACTGAAGCTTTCTTT
cdr3_aa: CATSREREVTEAFF

j_call: TRBJ2-7
cdr3_length: 15
d_call: -
clone_size: -
v_call: TRBV2
cdr3_nt: TGTGCCAGCAGTGAGGAGGCACGGTACTCCTACGAGCAGTACTTC
cdr3_aa: CASSEEARYSYEQYF

j_call: TRBJ1-6
cdr3_length: 16
d_call: TRBD1
clone_size: few
v_call: TRBV3-1/TRBV3-2
cdr3_nt: TGTGCCAGCAGCCAAGGGGACAGGGGCTATAATTCACCCCTCCACTTT
cdr3_aa: CASSQGDRGYNSPLHF

j_call: TRBJ1-2
cdr3_length: 14
d_call: -
clone_size: -
v_call: TRBV7-2
cdr3_nt: TGTGCCAGCAGCTTACGAGACAGTAAAGATGGCTACACCTTC
cdr3_aa: CASSLRDSKDGYTF

j_call: TRBJ2-7
cdr3_length: 14
d_call: TRBD2
clone_size: -
v_call: TRBV7-2
cdr3_nt: TGTGCCAGCAGCTCTGGGACTAGGTCCTCCGAGCAGTACTTC
cdr3_aa: CASSSGTRSSEQYF

j_call: TRBJ2-1
cdr3_length: 14
d_call: -
clone_size: -
v_call: TRBV6-5
cdr3_nt: TGTGCCAGCAGTTACGGACAACCAGTACAGGGGCAGTTCTTC
cdr3_aa: CASSYGQPVQGQFF

j_call: TRBJ1-4
cdr3_length: 14
d_call: -
clone_size: -
v_call: TRBV5-1
cdr3_nt: TGCGCCAGCAGCTGGGAGGGCTGGGGTGAAAAACTGTTTTTT
cdr3_aa: CASSWEGWGEKLFF

j_call: TRBJ2-7
cdr3_length: 12
d_call: -
clone_size: -
v_call: TRBV28
cdr3_nt: TGTGCCAGCAGTAGACAAGCCTACGAGCAGTACTTC
cdr3_aa: CASSRQAYEQYF

j_call: TRBJ1-4
cdr3_length: 13
d_call: -
clone_size: once
v_call: TRBV5-1
cdr3_nt: TGCGCCAGCACCCAGGGTTGGGGCGAAAAACTGTTTTTT
cdr3_aa: CASTQGWGEKLFF

j_call: TRBJ1-2
cdr3_length: 15
d_call: TRBD1
clone_size: -
v_call: TRBV24-1
cdr3_nt: TGTGCCACCAGTGAAGGGGACAGGGATATCTATGGCTACACCTTC
cdr3_aa: CATSEGDRDIYGYTF

j_call: TRBJ1-2
cdr3_length: 14
d_call: -
clone_size: once
v_call: TRBV27
cdr3_nt: TGTGCCAGCAGTCCGCGGGGCCTACCGGGGGGCTACACCTTC
cdr3_aa: CASSPRGLPGGYTF

j_call: TRBJ1-3
cdr3_length: 14
d_call: TRBD1
clone_size: -
v_call: TRBV5-6
cdr3_nt: TGTGCCAGCAGCCTGACAGGGTCTGGAAACACCATATATTTT
cdr3_aa: CASSLTGSGNTIYF

j_call: TRBJ2-6
cdr3_length: 15
d_call: -
clone_size: -
v_call: TRBV6-2/TRBV6-3
cdr3_nt: TGTGCCAGCAGTCCCGACATGTCTGGGGCCAACGTCCTGACTTTC
cdr3_aa: CASSPDMSGANVLTF